Below, 20 T cell receptor beta chains from the same sample are listed, as sequenced in a study of blood T cell repertoires in COVID-19. The data were produced by immunoSEQ multiplex PCR, yet TCRdb's version contains in-frame clones alone and is incomplete. The table includes about 150,000 clones, roughly 80% detected once. Sequenced material: peripheral blood. These receptor sequences come from a man in his fifties or sixties with active or convalescent COVID-19.

The CDR3 loop is CASKGREAHEQFF. CDR3 nucleotides: TGTGCCAGCAAAGGGCGGGAGGCCCATGAGCAGTTCTTC. The V call is TRBV27, the J call TRBJ2-1; TRBD2 matches 8 bases. V trimming: 7 bases; J trimming: 8 bases; junction bases outside the gene matches: 7. The CDR3 loop spans 13 amino acids. The germline V gene has CDR1 MNHEY and CDR2 SMNVEV (reference sequence).

This chain links TRBV7-9 with TRBJ1-2; TRBD1 matches at 7 bases. Trimming at V came to 6 bases and at J to 2 bases, leaving 6 bases not matched to a gene. CDR1 and CDR2 from the germline V gene are SEHNR and FQNEAQ (reference sequence). CDR3 length: 14 amino acids. In DNA, the CDR3 is TGTGCCAGCAGTACCGGACAGGCAAACTATGGCTACACCTTC. Amino acid sequence: CASSTGQANYGYTF.

The chain joins TRBV9 to TRBJ2-7; TRBD2 matches at 9 bases. Trimming cost V 4 bases and J 2 bases; bases outside gene matches: 4. Germline V gene sequence: CDR1 SGDLS, CDR2 YYNGEE. This CDR3 contains 14 residues. DNA of the CDR3: TGTGCCAGCAGCCCCCGACTAGCGGCCTACGAGCAGTACTTC. Amino acid sequence: CASSPRLAAYEQYF.

The chain has TRBV28 and TRBJ2-1, with TRBD1 matching 7 bases. Germline V CDR1 and CDR2: MDHEN, SYDVKM. The CDR3 has 15 amino acids. The J segment lost 4 bases and the V segment lost 6 bases, leaving 9 bases of the junction unmatched. DNA of the CDR3: TGTGCCAGCAGGGTTCCGGGACAGCAATACAATGAGCAGTTCTTC. Amino acid sequence: CASRVPGQQYNEQFF.

The rearrangement joins TRBV30 to TRBJ1-5; D gene uncertain. Germline V lookup: CDR1 GTSNPN, CDR2 SVGIG (reference sequence). V lost 2 bases, J lost 3 bases, and 8 bases lay in between. The CDR3 is 13 residues long. CDR3 in DNA: TGTGCCTGGAGTCGGCAGGCCAATCAGCCCCAGCATTTT. It encodes CAWSRQANQPQHF.

The chain employs TRBV5-1 and TRBJ1-1; the D gene is possibly TRBD1 (5 bases). Looked up from germline, CDR1 is SGHRS and CDR2 is YFSETQ. Deletions cut 4 bases from V and 10 bases from J, with 14 bases between. The CDR3 consists of 12 residues. CDR3 DNA: TGCGCCAGCAGCCAGGACATTCCCGTAGCTTTCTTT. Translated: CASSQDIPVAFF. The full variable domain, completed using reference TRBV5-1 and TRBJ1-1, is KAGVTQTPRYLIKTRGQQVTLSCSPISGHRSVSWYQQTPGQGLQFLFEYFSETQRNKGNFPGRFSGRQFSNSRSEMNVSTLELGDSALYLCASSQDIPVAFFGQGTRLTVV.

This chain links TRBV7-3 with TRBJ1-1; D unclear. The germline V gene encodes CDR1 SGHTA and CDR2 FQGTGA. This CDR3 has 16 residues. V lost 5 bases to trimming and J lost 2 bases, with 18 bases between them. Here the CDR3 DNA reads TGTGCCAGCAGCCCAACTTTGTCGTGGAGAAACACTGAAGCTTTCTTT. Protein sequence: CASSPTLSWRNTEAFF.

V gene TRBV7-3 combines with J gene TRBJ2-3, with D possibly being TRBD1 (6 bases). This CDR3 region has 15 residues. Trimming took 6 bases from V and 0 from J, leaving 13 bases between them. CDR1 SGHTA and CDR2 FQGTGA come from the germline V gene. The CDR3 sequence: CASSSQGSSTDTQYF. CDR3 nucleotides: TGTGCCAGCAGTTCACAGGGATCTAGCACAGATACGCAGTATTTT.

CDR3 coding DNA: TGTGCCAGCACCAAGGCGGGTGGGTGGACCGGGGAGCTGTTTTTT. It codes for CASTKAGGWTGELFF. The chain is built from TRBV28 and TRBJ2-2; a possible D gene is TRBD2 (5 bases). CDR3 length: 15 residues. Germline V gene sequence: CDR1 MDHEN, CDR2 SYDVKM. Trimming removed 7 bases at V and 5 bases at J, with 17 bases between.

V usage is TRBV19 and J usage is TRBJ2-7; 12 bases fit TRBD2. Trimming at V came to 6 bases and at J to 7 bases, leaving 13 bases not matched to a gene. This CDR3 is built from 16 residues. Germline V lookup: CDR1 LNHDA, CDR2 SQIVND (reference sequence). CDR3 loop: CASSGRTSGALREQYF. As DNA, the CDR3 is TGTGCCAGTAGCGGGCGGACTAGCGGGGCTCTTAGGGAGCAGTACTTC.

V is TRBV6-5 and J is TRBJ2-7; 8 bases agree with TRBD2. This CDR3 contains 16 residues. The germline V gene has CDR1 MNHEY and CDR2 SVGAGI. The V gene end was trimmed by 0 bases and the J gene end by 0 bases; junction bases not matched to a gene: 4. CDR3 region: CASSYSSGSSSYEQYF. CDR3 nucleotide sequence: TGTGCCAGCAGTTACTCGAGCGGGAGCAGCTCCTACGAGCAGTACTTC.

This chain joins TRBV21-1 and TRBJ2-2; the table's D call of TRBD2 was not tested on the DNA. TRBV21-1 is marked as a pseudogene. There are 17 residues in the CDR3. CDR3 protein: CASSKAQTGGQGGELFF. The CDR3 region has the DNA TGTGCCAGCAGCAAAGCGCAGACGGGAGGGCAAGGCGGGGAGCTGTTTTTT.

This clone was seen more than once but under ten times. This rearrangement joins TRBV28 to TRBJ2-2; the match to TRBD2 covers 9 bases. The CDR3 has 16 amino acids. Germline lookup yields CDR1 MDHEN and CDR2 SYDVKM. J gave up 4 bases and V 2 bases, and 5 bases lay outside the gene matches. The CDR3 spells CASSLRAGGSTGELFF. Written as DNA, the CDR3 is TGTGCCAGCAGTTTACGAGCGGGAGGATCCACCGGGGAGCTGTTTTTT.

The chain joins TRBV5-1 to TRBJ1-3; a weak D match, TRBD1 (5 bases). From germline, CDR1 is SGHRS and CDR2 YFSETQ. V was shortened by 2 bases and J by 0 bases, with 12 bases between the two germline ends. This CDR3 is 16 amino acids long. The CDR3 coding sequence is TGCGCCAGCAGCTTCGGGGGAAGGGTCTCTGGAAACACCATATATTTT. It codes for CASSFGGRVSGNTIYF. Combining the CDR3 with reference TRBV5-1 and TRBJ1-3 gives the whole variable domain KAGVTQTPRYLIKTRGQQVTLSCSPISGHRSVSWYQQTPGQGLQFLFEYFSETQRNKGNFPGRFSGRQFSNSRSEMNVSTLELGDSALYLCASSFGGRVSGNTIYFGEGSWLTVV.

This clone was found once. The chain has TRBV28 and TRBJ2-7; 10 nucleotides agree with TRBD1. The CDR3 sequence is 14 residues long. V lost 10 bases and J lost 2; bases outside the gene matches: 8. Germline V lookup: CDR1 MDHEN, CDR2 SYDVKM. In DNA, the CDR3 is TGTGCCATCCAAGCCGGGACAGGGGCCTACGAGCAGTACTTC. Translating gives CAIQAGTGAYEQYF.

The chain has TRBV19 and TRBJ2-7; no clear D. The germline V and J ends were trimmed by 2 bases and 3 bases, with 2 bases remaining between them. There are 11 residues in the CDR3. Germline assignment: CDR1 LNHDA and CDR2 SQIVND (reference sequence). The CDR3 spells CASSIYYEQYF. CDR3 sequence (DNA): TGTGCCAGTAGTATATACTACGAGCAGTACTTC.

This chain connects TRBV28 to TRBJ1-5, with 7 bases fitting TRBD1. Germline CDR1 is MDHEN and CDR2 is SYDVKM. Trimming at V came to 5 bases and at J to 5 bases, leaving 3 bases not matched to a gene. The CDR3 covers 13 residues. The CDR3 sequence: CASSGQAYQPQHF. The CDR3 nucleotides are TGTGCCAGCAGTGGACAGGCTTATCAGCCCCAGCATTTT.

The gene calls are TRBV18 and TRBJ2-3; D remains ambiguous. V lost 0 bases, J lost 8 bases, and 9 bases lay in between. This CDR3 is built from 13 residues. From germline, CDR1 is KGHSH and CDR2 LQKENI. CDR3 sequence (DNA): TGTGCCAGCTCACCACCTACAGACGGTACGCAGTATTTT. Encoded protein: CASSPPTDGTQYF. The full variable domain, its missing parts supplied by reference TRBV18 and TRBJ2-3, is NAGVMQNPRHLVRRRGQEARLRCSPMKGHSHVYWYRQLPEEGLKFMVYLQKENIIDESGMPKERFSAEFPKEGPSILRIQQVVRGDSAAYFCASSPPTDGTQYFGPGTRLTVL.

V is TRBV28 and J is TRBJ2-2, with 11 bases fitting TRBD1. V was pared by 8 bases and J by 5 bases, with 10 bases of the junction left unmatched. CDR1 and CDR2 from the germline V gene are MDHEN and SYDVKM. The CDR3 totals 16 residues. The CDR3 sequence is CASGPGQGAYTGELFF. The CDR3 DNA is TGTGCCAGCGGGCCCGGACAGGGGGCATATACCGGGGAGCTGTTTTTT.

The chain couples TRBV19 to TRBJ2-1; tentatively, D is TRBD2 (6 bases). The CDR3 length is 14 residues. V dropped 7 bases and J dropped 10 bases, with 20 bases sitting between them. The germline CDR1 and CDR2 sequences are LNHDA and SQIVND (reference sequence). CDR3 protein: CASIRRDFPGEQFF. As DNA, the CDR3 is TGTGCCAGTATACGGCGGGACTTCCCCGGGGAGCAGTTCTTC.